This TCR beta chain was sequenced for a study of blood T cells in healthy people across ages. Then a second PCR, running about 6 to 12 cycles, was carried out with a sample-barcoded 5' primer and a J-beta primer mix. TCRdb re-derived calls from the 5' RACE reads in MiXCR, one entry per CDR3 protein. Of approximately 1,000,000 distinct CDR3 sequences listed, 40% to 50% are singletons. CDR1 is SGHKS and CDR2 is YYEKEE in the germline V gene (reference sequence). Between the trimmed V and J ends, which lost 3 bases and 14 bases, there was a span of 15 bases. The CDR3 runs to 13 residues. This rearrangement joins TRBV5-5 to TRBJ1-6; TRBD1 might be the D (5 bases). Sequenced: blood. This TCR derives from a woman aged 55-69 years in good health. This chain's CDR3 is CASSSGTFMALHF. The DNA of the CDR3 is TGTGCCAGCAGCTCCGGGACTTTTATGGCCCTCCACTTT. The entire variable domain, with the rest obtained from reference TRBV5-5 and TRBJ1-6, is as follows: DAGVTQSPTHLIKTRGQQVTLRCSPISGHKSVSWYQQVLGQGPQFIFQYYEKEERGRGNFPDRFSARQFPNYSSELNVNALLLGDSALYLCASSSGTFMALHFGNGTRLTVT.